This T cell receptor beta chain originates from a study of OX40 agonist ivuxolimab in advanced cancers. Study context: Recorded diagnoses for dose-escalation patients were hepatocellular carcinoma, melanoma, renal cell or head and neck cancer. Overall study findings and caveats: CD4+ and CD8+ T cells in blood underwent clonal expansion by week 6 at 0.1 to 3.0 mg/kg. Expanded clones were, on average, more numerous among CD8+ T cells than CD4+.

Remarks on this clone: Antigen: not known.

The timepoints at which blood was sampled were baseline, cycle 4 day 1, and cycle 7 day 1. Repertoires were generated with immunoSEQ multiplex PCR, while TCRdb's copy carries only in-frame clones and drops some. The data contain about 77,000 clones, roughly 80% of them singletons. The germline CDR1 and CDR2 sequences are SGHTA and FQGNSA. This CDR3 spans 15 amino acids. J was trimmed by 2 bases and V by 1 base; bases with no gene match: 2. The source is an adult with an advanced solid tumor such as melanoma, head and neck, liver or kidney cancer. The specimen was CD4+ or CD8+ T cells sorted from blood, collected in a trial of the OX40 agonist ivuxolimab. The chain recombines TRBV7-2 with TRBJ2-1, with 7 bases matching TRBD1. CDR3 in DNA: TGTGCCAGCAGCTTAGGAGGGACAGCCTACAATGAGCAGTTCTTC. Protein product: CASSLGGTAYNEQFF.